This T cell receptor (beta chain) was sequenced for a study of PD-1 blockade in mismatch repair-deficient tumors (dated by TCRdb to about 2017). With regard to the full study: The trial enrolled just over 85 consecutive patients with 11 to 12 mismatch repair-deficient cancer types between 2013 and late 2016, all previously treated and progressing. Tumor-associated T cell clones in the peripheral blood of patients responding to PD-1 blockade were tracked using deep sequencing of TCR CDR3 regions.

The study at large found these results: After pembrolizumab, tumor-resident clones, which were often undetectable in blood before treatment, expanded rapidly and then contracted, generally ahead of radiologic responses.

Library construction relied on the immunoSEQ multiplex PCR assay. TCRdb limited this immuneACCESS table to in-frame rearrangements with V and J called. A share of clones is missing; checked studies link under half to unresolved V genes, and the rest is unexplained. A total of tens of thousands of clones appear in this sample, 70% to 80% of them only once. The top ten hold 22% of the sample. For every enrolled patient, mismatch repair deficiency was confirmed by either polymerase chain reaction or immunohistochemistry. A few patients who responded to pembrolizumab therapy underwent TCR sequencing. The phase II trial prospectively tested pembrolizumab PD-1 blockade in advanced mismatch repair-deficient cancers regardless of tissue of origin. Peripheral blood T cell samples were collected serially, before PD-1 blockade began and at several time points afterward. Blood sampling time points were reported as weeks after the first dose of pembrolizumab.

Deletion took 0 bases off V and 7 bases off J, with a span of 9 bases between the germline ends. As encoded in the germline V gene, CDR1 is MGHRA while CDR2 is YSYEKL. From cysteine to phenylalanine, the CDR3 is 13 amino acids long. The only DNA kept is the CDR3, 39 bases in frame from the first base. Comment on this clone: There is no known antigen for this receptor. Base qualities are not provided; no much larger clone lies one nucleotide away.

This TCR was sampled from an adult with mismatch repair-deficient cancer. The chain is made from TRBV4-1 and TRBJ1-1; the D gene cannot be named for sure. The sequencing here drew on peripheral blood, taken 4 weeks after starting pembrolizumab. The base sequence is TGCGCCAGCAGCCAAGATCGGGGAATTGAAGCTTTCTTT. Translated, this is CASSQDRGIEAFF.